The rows below give T cell receptor beta chains drawn from one sample of a study of T cells after yellow fever vaccination. TCRdb itself ran the 5' RACE reads through MiXCR, one entry per CDR3 protein. The sample consists of 450,000 to 650,000 distinct CDR3 sequences, 21% of them appearing once. The sample here was PBMCs, taken roughly 20 days after the first yellow fever vaccination. Every receptor here comes from a man aged 18 to 35 who received the YFV17D yellow fever vaccine. Each CDR3 is given with its conserved first and last residue. A D gene is named only where the DNA matches it firmly. Expanded clones are given a class, and other clones once, few, many or no size at all.

J gene	clone size	D gene	V gene	CDR3 protein	CDR3 DNA
TRBJ1-5	few	.	TRBV6-5	CASGHNQPQHF	TGTGCCAGCGGACATAATCAGCCCCAGCATTTT
TRBJ1-1	many	.	TRBV5-1	CASRLMTGTNTEAFF	TGCGCCAGCAGACTAATGACAGGAACGAACACTGAAGCTTTCTTT
TRBJ2-1	few	.	TRBV5-4	CASSVGPTPDEQFF	TGTGCCAGCAGCGTGGGGCCGACGCCGGATGAGCAGTTCTTC
TRBJ2-5	once	TRBD1	TRBV12-3/TRBV12-4	CASSSYRGVGETQYF	TGTGCCAGCAGTTCGTACAGGGGTGTGGGAGAGACCCAGTACTTC
TRBJ2-7	.	.	TRBV9	CASSVGDGAYEQYF	TGTGCCAGCAGCGTAGGGGACGGAGCCTACGAGCAGTACTTC
TRBJ1-6	many	.	TRBV12-3/TRBV12-4	CASSFQGPNSPLHF	TGTGCCAGCAGTTTTCAGGGGCCCAATTCACCCCTCCACTTT
TRBJ2-6	.	.	TRBV6-5	CASSYETSGANVLTF	TGTGCCAGCAGTTACGAGACTTCTGGGGCCAACGTCCTGACTTTC
TRBJ2-3	few	.	TRBV4-2	CASSQEAHPRGTNTQYF	TGTGCCAGCAGCCAAGAGGCCCACCCGCGGGGCACGAATACGCAGTATTTT
TRBJ1-5	.	.	TRBV9	CASSPGMSNQPQHF	TGTGCCAGCAGCCCAGGCATGAGCAATCAGCCCCAGCATTTT
TRBJ2-7	many	.	TRBV11-2	CASSLVVGYEQYF	TGTGCCAGCAGCTTAGTCGTCGGATACGAGCAGTACTTC
TRBJ2-3	.	.	TRBV7-2	CASSTRDTQYF	TGTGCCAGCAGCACCAGAGATACGCAGTATTTT
TRBJ2-7	.	TRBD1	TRBV11-2	CASSSRDRGAQYF	TGTGCCAGCAGTTCCCGGGACAGGGGTGCGCAGTACTTC
TRBJ1-5	.	.	TRBV20-1	CSANGPNQPQHF	TGCAGTGCTAACGGTCCCAATCAGCCCCAGCATTTT